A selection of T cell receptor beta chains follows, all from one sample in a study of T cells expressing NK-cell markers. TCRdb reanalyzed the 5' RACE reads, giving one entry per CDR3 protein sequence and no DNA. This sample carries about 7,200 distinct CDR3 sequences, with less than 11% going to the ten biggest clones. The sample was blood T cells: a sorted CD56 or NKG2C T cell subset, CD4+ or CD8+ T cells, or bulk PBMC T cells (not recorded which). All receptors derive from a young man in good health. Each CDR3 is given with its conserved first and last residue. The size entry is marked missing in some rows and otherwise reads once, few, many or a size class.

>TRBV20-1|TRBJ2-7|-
CSARASGSGYEQYF
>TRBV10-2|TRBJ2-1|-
CASNPLGPFSYNEQFF
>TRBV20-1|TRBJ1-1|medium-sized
CSARSGGGTNTEAFF
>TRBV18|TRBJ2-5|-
CASSPSEETQYF
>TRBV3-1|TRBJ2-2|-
CASSPRGGSGKGHTGELFF
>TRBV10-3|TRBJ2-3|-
CAISIDRSTDTQYF
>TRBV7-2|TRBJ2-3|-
CASSLKSVSTDTQYF
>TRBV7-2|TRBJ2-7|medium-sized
CASSSFPGQGYEQYF
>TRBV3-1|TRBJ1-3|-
CASSQGIPGTASGNTIYF
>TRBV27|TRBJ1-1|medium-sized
CASSLEENTEAFF
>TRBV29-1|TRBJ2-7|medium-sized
CSVDTGTGGYEQYF
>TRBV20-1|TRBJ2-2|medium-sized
CSATTGGELFF
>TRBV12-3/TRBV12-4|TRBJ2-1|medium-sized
CASSWASGNEQFF
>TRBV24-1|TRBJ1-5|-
CATSDSSLRPQHF
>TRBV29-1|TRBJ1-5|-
CSVEQGGNQPQHF
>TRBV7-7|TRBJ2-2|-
CASSLRLAGVLSTGELFF
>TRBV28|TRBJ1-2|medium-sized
CASSLPDGGGSYGYTF
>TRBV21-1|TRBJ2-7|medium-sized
CASSSYWRDTSYEQYF
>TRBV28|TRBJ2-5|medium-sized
CASSPGETETQYF
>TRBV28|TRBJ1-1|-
CASRQTGGNTEAFF
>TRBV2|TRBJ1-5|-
CASSSSGTVGNQPQHF
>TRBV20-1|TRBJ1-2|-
CSARDNQGGSNGYTF
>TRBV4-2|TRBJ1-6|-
CASSQDRAIHNSPLHF